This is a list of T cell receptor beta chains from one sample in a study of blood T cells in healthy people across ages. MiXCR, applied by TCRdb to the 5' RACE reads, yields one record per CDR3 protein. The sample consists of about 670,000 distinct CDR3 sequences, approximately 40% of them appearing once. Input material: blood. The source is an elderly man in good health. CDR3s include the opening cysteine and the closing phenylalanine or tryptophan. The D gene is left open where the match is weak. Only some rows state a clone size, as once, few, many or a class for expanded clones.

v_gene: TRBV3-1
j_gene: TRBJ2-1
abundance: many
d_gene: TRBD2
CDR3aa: CASSQDFGGLAALDTYNEQFF
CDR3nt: TGTGCCAGCAGCCAAGATTTTGGGGGACTAGCGGCGCTTGACACCTACAATGAGCAGTTCTTC

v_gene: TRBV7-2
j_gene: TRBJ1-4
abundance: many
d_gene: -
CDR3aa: CASSLAPVGEKLFF
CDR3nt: TGTGCCAGCAGCTTAGCTCCGGTCGGTGAAAAACTGTTTTTT

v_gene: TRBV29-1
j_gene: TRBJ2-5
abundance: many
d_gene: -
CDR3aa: CSADLGRSQETQYF
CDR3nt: TGCAGCGCTGACTTAGGACGGTCCCAAGAGACCCAGTACTTC

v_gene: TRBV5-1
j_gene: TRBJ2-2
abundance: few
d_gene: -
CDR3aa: CASSLDWTGELFF
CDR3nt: TGCGCCAGCAGCTTGGACTGGACCGGGGAGCTGTTTTTT

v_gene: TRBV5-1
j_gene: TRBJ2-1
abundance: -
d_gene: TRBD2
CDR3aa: CASSLPSSGRAKNNEQFF
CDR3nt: TGCGCCAGCAGCTTGCCCTCTAGCGGGAGGGCCAAAAACAATGAGCAGTTCTTC

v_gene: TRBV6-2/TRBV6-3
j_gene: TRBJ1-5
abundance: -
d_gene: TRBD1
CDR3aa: CASSYKTGGSEPQHF
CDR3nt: TGTGCCAGCAGTTACAAGACAGGGGGCAGTGAGCCCCAGCATTTT

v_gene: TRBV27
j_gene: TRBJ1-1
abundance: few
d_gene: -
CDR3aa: CASSLLGILFMNTEAFF
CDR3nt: TGTGCCAGCAGTTTATTAGGAATCCTTTTCATGAACACTGAAGCTTTCTTT

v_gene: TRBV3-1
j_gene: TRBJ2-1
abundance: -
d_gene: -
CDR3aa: CASSQDKGGGSDEQFF
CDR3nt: TGTGCCAGCAGCCAAGATAAAGGGGGGGGAAGCGATGAGCAGTTCTTC

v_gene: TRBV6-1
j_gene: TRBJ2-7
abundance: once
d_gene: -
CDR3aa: CASSERQAITYEQYF
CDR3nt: TGTGCCAGCAGTGAAAGACAGGCAATCACCTACGAGCAGTACTTC

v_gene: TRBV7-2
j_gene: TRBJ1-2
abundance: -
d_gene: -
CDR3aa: CASSLSWTAGSNYGYTF
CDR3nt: TGTGCCAGCAGCCTTTCGTGGACAGCGGGTTCGAACTATGGCTACACCTTC